Each of the 28 T cell receptor beta chains below was sequenced from the same sample in a study of T cells in narcolepsy. Profiling relied on immunoSEQ multiplex PCR, and the TCRdb table lists in-frame clones only, not all of them. The table has approximately 22,000 clones, just over 60% seen once. The source material was memory (CD45RA-) CD4+ T cells from blood. These receptors were taken from a human donor in good health.

This clone was observed a few times. V gene TRBV5-1 combines with J gene TRBJ2-5, with D perhaps TRBD2 (6 bases). There are 16 residues in the CDR3. V lost 0 bases and J 4 bases, leaving 16 bases between the germline ends. Germline CDR1 SGHRS, CDR2 YFSETQ. CDR3 sequence reads: CASSLGRGPAGETQYF. CDR3 coding DNA: TGCGCCAGCAGCTTGGGAAGGGGCCCAGCGGGAGAGACCCAGTACTTC.

The chain employs TRBV7-2 and TRBJ1-6, with D possibly matching TRBD1 (5 bases). The CDR3 runs 15 residues. Trimming stripped 0 bases from V and 7 bases from J, with 10 bases between. Per the germline V gene, CDR1 is SGHTA and CDR2 is FQGNSA. The CDR3 DNA reads TGTGCCAGCAGCTTAGCGGCAGGGAAGAATTCACCCCTCCACTTT. Its translation: CASSLAAGKNSPLHF.

The gene calls are TRBV5-1 and TRBJ2-7; weak D call: TRBD2 (5 bases). CDR1 is SGHRS, CDR2 YFSETQ, per germline. The CDR3 extends over 15 amino acids. The V end was cut by 0 bases, the J end by 3 bases, with 13 bases between. The CDR3 spells CASSLAKGLIYEQYF. The CDR3 DNA is TGCGCCAGCAGCTTGGCCAAAGGACTCATCTACGAGCAGTACTTC.

The chain joins TRBV2 to TRBJ2-6; D might be TRBD2 (6 bases). CDR3 size: 14 residues. V lost 4 bases and J lost 7, with 11 bases in between. The germline gives CDR1 SNHLY, CDR2 FYNNEI. This chain's CDR3 is CASSGEEVANVLTF. For the CDR3, the DNA is TGTGCCAGCAGTGGGGAGGAGGTAGCCAACGTCCTGACTTTC.

The chain employs TRBV30 and TRBJ2-5; D is uncertain. Germline V CDR1 and CDR2: GTSNPN, SVGIG (reference sequence). This CDR3 has 15 amino acids. The ends were cut back, 0 bases at V and 4 bases at J, with 15 bases in the middle. Written as DNA, the CDR3 is TGTGCCTGGAGTGTAGGGCGTGTGGCTTTAGAGACCCAGTACTTC. Residues: CAWSVGRVALETQYF.

This rearrangement joins TRBV7-9 to TRBJ1-5; 7 bases align to TRBD1. Germline V CDR1 and CDR2: SEHNR, FQNEAQ (reference sequence). The CDR3 is 15 residues long. V was clipped by 1 base and J by 5 bases; unmatched bases: 5. CDR3 amino acids: CASSLGTGLDQPQHF. Written as DNA, the CDR3 is TGTGCCAGCAGCTTAGGGACAGGCCTCGATCAGCCCCAGCATTTT.

The chain is built from TRBV5-4 and TRBJ2-3, with D unresolved. CDR1 and CDR2 (germline): SGHNT, YYREEE (reference sequence). The CDR3 consists of 13 residues. Between the trimmed V and J ends, which lost 2 bases and 2 bases, there was a span of 6 bases. The CDR3 DNA reads as TGTGCCAGCAGCTTCCCCACCACAGATACGCAGTATTTT. This codes for CASSFPTTDTQYF.

The V call is TRBV6-1, the J call TRBJ1-1; 7 positions agree with TRBD1. CDR3 length equals 12 residues. The ends lost 9 bases at V and 4 bases at J; junction bases unmatched: 5. The germline CDR1 and CDR2 sequences are MNHNS and SASEGT. CDR3 amino acids: CASNRGGTEAFF. CDR3 nucleotide sequence: TGTGCCAGTAACAGGGGCGGCACTGAAGCTTTCTTT.

The J gene is TRBJ2-2, the V gene TRBV7-3, with D possibly being TRBD2 (5 bases). CDR3 size: 15 residues. Germline CDR1 is SGHTA and CDR2 is FQGTGA. V lost 6 bases and J lost 4, with 15 bases in between. CDR3 nucleotides: TGTGCCAGCAGTTCAACTAGATTTGGCACCGGGGAGCTGTTTTTT. This encodes CASSSTRFGTGELFF.

The J gene is TRBJ2-2, the V gene TRBV5-1; D not resolved. The CDR3 extends over 13 amino acids. Germline V lookup: CDR1 SGHRS, CDR2 YFSETQ. Trimming removed 4 bases from V and 8 bases from J, with 12 bases in between. CDR3: CASSPPLGGELFF. The CDR3 nucleotides read TGCGCCAGCAGCCCCCCCCTAGGGGGGGAGCTGTTTTTT.

This clone was seen once. The chain uses TRBV19 and TRBJ1-5, with D maybe TRBD1 (6 bases). The V end lost 3 bases, the J end lost 5 bases, and 14 bases lay between the germline ends. CDR3 size: 15 residues. Germline V gene sequence: CDR1 LNHDA, CDR2 SQIVND (reference sequence). The CDR3 is CASSIAGGPDQPQHF. In DNA form, the CDR3 reads TGTGCCAGTAGTATCGCCGGGGGCCCGGATCAGCCCCAGCATTTT.

V and J are TRBV29-1 and TRBJ1-1; D is uncertain. Germline V CDR1 and CDR2: SQVTM, ANQGSEA. The V end lost 7 bases, the J end lost 0 bases, and 15 bases lay between the germline ends. The CDR3 contains 14 residues. The CDR3 DNA reads TGCAGCGAAACTTCCGTACAGTTGAACACTGAAGCTTTCTTT. Protein sequence: CSETSVQLNTEAFF. Full variable domain (remainder filled in from reference TRBV29-1 and TRBJ1-1): SAVISQKPSRDICQRGTSLTIQCQVDSQVTMMFWYRQQPGQSLTLIATANQGSEATYESGFVIDKFPISRPNLTFSTLTVSNMSPEDSSIYLCSETSVQLNTEAFFGQGTRLTVV.

This clone was observed a few times. The gene calls are TRBV6-5 and TRBJ2-3; no reliable D call. CDR3 length equals 13 residues. CDR1 and CDR2 (germline): MNHEY, SVGAGI. The V and J ends lost 7 bases and 3 bases respectively, with 11 bases between them. The CDR3 spells CASTRQRTDTQYF. The CDR3 region has the DNA TGTGCCAGCACGCGGCAAAGGACAGATACGCAGTATTTT.

The genes are TRBV27 and TRBJ2-1; tentatively, D is TRBD2 (6 bases). Germline V CDR1 and CDR2: MNHEY, SMNVEV (reference sequence). V dropped 2 bases and J dropped 9 bases, with 14 bases sitting between them. The CDR3 is 14 residues long. CDR3 amino acids: CASSLLPREVEQFF. CDR3 DNA sequence: TGTGCCAGCAGTTTACTCCCAAGGGAGGTTGAGCAGTTCTTC.

This chain joins TRBV15 and TRBJ2-3; 10 bases are a match to TRBD2. V lost 4 bases to trimming and J lost 0 bases; unmatched junction nucleotides: 1. Germline V gives CDR1 LNHNV, CDR2 YYDKDF (reference sequence). This CDR3 comprises 15 residues. The CDR3 loop reads CATSILAGSTDTQYF. DNA for the CDR3: TGTGCCACCAGCATACTAGCGGGGAGCACAGATACGCAGTATTTT. Supplemented by reference TRBV15 and TRBJ2-3, the full variable domain reads DAMVIQNPRYQVTQFGKPVTLSCSQTLNHNVMYWYQQKSSQAPKLLFHYYDKDFNNEADTPDNFQSRRPNTSFCFLDIRSPGLGDTAMYLCATSILAGSTDTQYFGPGTRLTVL.

Concerning this clone: Other DNA sequences in the sample encode the same CDR3. This chain connects TRBV2 to TRBJ2-3; D may be TRBD2 (6 bases). This CDR3 contains 22 residues. Per the germline V gene, CDR1 is SNHLY and CDR2 is FYNNEI. Trimming pared 6 bases from V and 0 bases from J, leaving 34 bases between. The CDR3 loop is CASRNLGGTSEGMGTSTDTQYF. The CDR3 DNA sequence: TGTGCCAGCAGAAACCTCGGGGGAACTAGTGAGGGGATGGGGACTAGCACAGATACGCAGTATTTT.

The chain employs TRBV18 and TRBJ2-4; D may be TRBD2 (6 bases). Between the trimmed V and J ends, which lost 5 bases and 2 bases, there was a span of 7 bases. Germline lookup yields CDR1 KGHSH and CDR2 LQKENI. The CDR3 contains 13 residues. The CDR3 DNA follows: TGTGCCAGCTCAGGGACTCCCAAAAACATTCAGTACTTC. Residues: CASSGTPKNIQYF.

CDR3 residues: CASSYREGDTQYF. The CDR3, as DNA: TGTGCCAGCAGTTACCGCGAGGGCGATACGCAGTATTTT. The chain couples TRBV27 to TRBJ2-3; maybe TRBD2 (5 bases). The CDR3 has 13 residues. The germline CDR1 and CDR2 sequences are MNHEY and SMNVEV (reference sequence). Trimming cost V 4 bases and J 6 bases, with 11 bases left between them.

The chain couples TRBV7-2 to TRBJ2-3; TRBD2 matches 7 bases. CDR1 is SGHTA and CDR2 is FQGNSA in the germline V gene. V shed 10 bases, J shed 6 bases, and the junction held 16 bases outside the gene matches. The CDR3 has 15 amino acids. The CDR3 loop reads CATGLGGRPDDTQYF. CDR3 bases: TGTGCCACCGGACTCGGGGGGAGGCCTGACGATACGCAGTATTTT.

A few counts support this clone. The chain uses TRBV6-1 and TRBJ1-5; 10 bases fit TRBD1. Germline CDR1 MNHNS, CDR2 SASEGT. The CDR3 extends over 15 amino acids. V was clipped by 6 bases and J by 7 bases; unmatched bases: 9. Here the CDR3 reads CASRRGTGVSQPQHF. The CDR3 DNA follows: TGTGCCAGCAGGAGGGGGACAGGGGTATCCCAGCCCCAGCATTTT.

The chain uses TRBV10-3 and TRBJ2-1; the D gene is possibly TRBD1 (5 bases). The CDR3 is 13 residues long. In germline, CDR1 is ENHRY, CDR2 SYGVKD. V lost 6 bases and J 7 bases, leaving 13 bases between the germline ends. CDR3 sequence reads: CAISPQGGNEQFF. The CDR3 bases are TGTGCCATCAGCCCGCAGGGTGGGAATGAGCAGTTCTTC.

This chain connects TRBV14 to TRBJ2-2; possibly TRBD1 or TRBD2 for D (5 bases each). CDR1 and CDR2 (germline): SGHDN, FVKESK. This CDR3 spans 14 amino acids. Trimming cost V 7 bases and J 5 bases, with 14 bases left between them. CDR3: CASKRDLATGELFF. The CDR3 DNA reads as TGTGCCAGCAAAAGGGACCTCGCTACCGGGGAGCTGTTTTTT.

This clone showed up just a few times. The genes are TRBV18 and TRBJ2-7; maybe TRBD1 (5 bases). Looked up from germline, CDR1 is KGHSH and CDR2 is LQKENI. The CDR3 is made up of 14 amino acids. V was pared by 3 bases and J by 5 bases, with 14 bases between. In nucleotides, the CDR3 is TGTGCCAGCTCACCGGGGCTAGAGGCCCACGAGCAGTACTTC. This encodes CASSPGLEAHEQYF.

The chain joins TRBV6-6 to TRBJ2-7; D is possibly TRBD1 or TRBD2 (5 bases each). Germline assignment: CDR1 MNHNY and CDR2 SVGAGI (reference sequence). Trimming took off 5 bases at V and 7 bases at J, with 12 bases between the two ends. The CDR3 covers 12 residues. The CDR3 nucleotides are TGTGCCAGCAGTCACGGGGCTCCGGAGCAGTACTTC. Protein sequence: CASSHGAPEQYF.

The rearrangement uses TRBV30 and TRBJ1-2; D ambiguous. Germline V gene sequence: CDR1 GTSNPN, CDR2 SVGIG (reference sequence). Between the trimmed V and J ends, which lost 7 bases and 8 bases, there was a span of 14 bases. The CDR3 runs to 11 residues. The CDR3: CASGEAGGYTF. CDR3 coding DNA: TGTGCCTCCGGGGAGGCCGGGGGCTACACCTTC. Using reference TRBV30 and TRBJ1-2 for the parts outside the CDR3, the full variable domain is SQTIHQWPATLVQPVGSPLSLECTVEGTSNPNLYWYRQAAGRGLQLLFYSVGIGQISSEVPQNLSASRPQDRQFILSSKKLLLSDSGFYLCASGEAGGYTFGSGTRLTVV.

The chain recombines TRBV9 with TRBJ1-1; maybe TRBD1 (5 bases). Trimming cost V 4 bases and J 1 base, with 11 bases left between them. The CDR3 extends over 14 amino acids. From germline, CDR1 is SGDLS and CDR2 YYNGEE. CDR3 region: CASSRRVGNTEAFF. Written as DNA, the CDR3 is TGTGCCAGCAGCCGCAGGGTTGGGAACACTGAAGCTTTCTTT.

The chain has TRBV7-3 and TRBJ1-2, with a possible D match to TRBD1 (6 bases). The ends were cut back, 5 bases at V and 6 bases at J, with 13 bases in the middle. Germline V CDR1 and CDR2: SGHTA, FQGTGA. The CDR3 extends over 13 amino acids. CDR3 sequence: CASSKGQGNGYTF. For the CDR3, the DNA is TGTGCCAGCAGCAAGGGGCAGGGGAATGGCTACACCTTC.

The genes are TRBV4-1 and TRBJ2-2; D assignment may be TRBD1 or TRBD2 (5 bases each). The germline V gene has CDR1 MGHRA and CDR2 YSYEKL. The CDR3 runs 15 residues. The V end was cut by 3 bases, the J end by 11 bases, with 19 bases between. CDR3 nucleotide sequence: TGCGCCAGCAGCCACGGGGACCCCCAGGCTCTAGAGCTGTTTTTT. It yields the protein CASSHGDPQALELFF.